This TCR beta chain was sequenced in a study of response to subunit inactivated influenza vaccine. General study results and limits: Authors proposed each seasonal influenza vaccination draws in few new T cells.

TCRdb recomputed calls from the RT-PCR reads with MiXCR, one row per CDR3 protein. Among 450,000 to 600,000 distinct CDR3 sequences listed, less than 10% were seen once. This clonotype has only a few counts. Its specificity is not known. The TCR was taken from a man between 50 and 69 years old who received an inactivated influenza vaccine. Sequencing used PBMCs from blood, obtained approximately 25 months after vaccination.

The CDR3 DNA reads TGTGCCAGCAGTGCCCCCCTTTGGGGCGCGAACACCGGGGAGCTGTTTTTT. Its protein is CASSAPLWGANTGELFF. This chain connects TRBV6-6 to TRBJ2-2; possibly TRBD1 for D (5 bases). Germline CDR1 MNHNY, CDR2 SVGAGI (reference sequence). CDR3 length: 17 amino acids. V was trimmed by 5 bases and J by 0 bases, leaving 16 bases between them.